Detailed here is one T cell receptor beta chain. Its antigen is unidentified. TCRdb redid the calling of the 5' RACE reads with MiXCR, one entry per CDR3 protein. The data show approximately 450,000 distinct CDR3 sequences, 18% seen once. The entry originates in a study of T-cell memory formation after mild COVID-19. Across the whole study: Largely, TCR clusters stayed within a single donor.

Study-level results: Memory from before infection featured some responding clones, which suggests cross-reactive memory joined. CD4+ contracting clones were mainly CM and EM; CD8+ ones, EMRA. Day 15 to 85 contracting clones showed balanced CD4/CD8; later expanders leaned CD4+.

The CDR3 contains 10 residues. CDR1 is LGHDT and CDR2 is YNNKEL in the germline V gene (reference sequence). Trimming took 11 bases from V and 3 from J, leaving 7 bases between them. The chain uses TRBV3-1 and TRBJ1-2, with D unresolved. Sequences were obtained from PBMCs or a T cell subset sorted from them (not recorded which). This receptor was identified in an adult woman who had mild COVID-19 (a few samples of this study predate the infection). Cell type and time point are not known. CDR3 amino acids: CAAGDYGYTF. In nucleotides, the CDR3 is TGTGCCGCAGGAGACTATGGCTACACCTTC.